This T cell receptor beta chain was sequenced during a study of PD-1 blockade in classical Hodgkin lymphoma. A word on this clone: Its antigen is unknown.

Overall study findings and caveats: Newly diagnosed patients were reported to start with lower TCR diversity than healthy donors.

Each patient relapsed following autologous stem cell transplantation, and prior brentuximab vedotin exposure differed. Germline V gives CDR1 MNHNY, CDR2 SVGAGI (reference sequence). V lost 7 bases and J lost 7, with 16 bases in between. The CDR3 loop spans 14 amino acids. Produced via immunoSEQ multiplex PCR; TCRdb's table is partial and in-frame only. The sample lists 40,000 to 50,000 clones, 85% to 90% occurring once. This material consisted of peripheral blood mononuclear cells (PBMCs), taken before the second cycle of nivolumab. The sequence was collected from a human donor with classical Hodgkin lymphoma. The rearrangement links TRBV6-6 to TRBJ2-2; tentatively, D is TRBD1 (5 bases). The CDR3 sequence: CASTQKGQNGELFF. The CDR3 nucleotides are TGTGCCAGCACCCAAAAGGGGCAGAACGGGGAGCTGTTTTTT.